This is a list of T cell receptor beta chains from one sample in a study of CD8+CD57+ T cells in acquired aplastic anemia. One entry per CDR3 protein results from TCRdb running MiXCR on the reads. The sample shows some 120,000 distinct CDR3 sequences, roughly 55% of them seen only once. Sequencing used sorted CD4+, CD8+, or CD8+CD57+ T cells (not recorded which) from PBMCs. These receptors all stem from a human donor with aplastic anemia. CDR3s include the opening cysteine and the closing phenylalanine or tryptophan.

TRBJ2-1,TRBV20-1,CSTPGTGFSEQFF
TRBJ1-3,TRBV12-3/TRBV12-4,CASSQRTIYF
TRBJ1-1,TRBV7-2,CASSSPGVENTEAFF
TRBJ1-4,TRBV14,CASSERGREKLFF
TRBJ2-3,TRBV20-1,CSARDPTALAGSDTQYF
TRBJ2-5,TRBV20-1,CSASPRRPGQGQETQYF
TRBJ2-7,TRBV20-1,CSASVGGSSEQYF
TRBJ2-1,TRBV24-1,CATSDLRGGSYNEQFF
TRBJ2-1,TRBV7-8,CASSEEVAEQFF
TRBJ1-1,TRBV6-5,CASSYPAFF
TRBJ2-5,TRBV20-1,CSARGTGRVQETQYF
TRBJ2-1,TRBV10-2,CASRGQGTRDEQFF
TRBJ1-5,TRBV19,CASRATGFHQPQHF
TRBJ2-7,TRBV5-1,CASSLVRDRPLAGPTYEQYF
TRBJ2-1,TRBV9,CASSPRTSGDNEQFF
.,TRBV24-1,CATSLSGAGEQFF
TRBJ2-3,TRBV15,CATSRVLFGTDTQYF
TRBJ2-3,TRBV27,CASSPGESTDTQYF
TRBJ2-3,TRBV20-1,CSARLAVTDTQYF
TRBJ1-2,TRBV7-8,CASSVRAGGGYTF
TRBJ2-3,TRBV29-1,CSVDSTRADTQYF
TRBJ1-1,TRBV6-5,CASSYGINREAFF
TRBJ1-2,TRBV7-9,CASSLDANGYTF
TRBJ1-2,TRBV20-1,CSAPDRGDYGYTF
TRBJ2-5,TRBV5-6,CASSPGQGRTQYF
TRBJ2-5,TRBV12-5,CASGLGTGPGTQYF
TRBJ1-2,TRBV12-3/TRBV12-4,CASRDGISGFGYTF
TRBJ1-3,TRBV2,CASSVGITYSGNTIYF
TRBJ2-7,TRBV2,CAISGVAQEQYF
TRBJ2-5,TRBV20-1,CSAGTVQETQYF
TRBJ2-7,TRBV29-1,CSVEQDRPYEQYF
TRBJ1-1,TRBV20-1,CSARDRVLKGPSTEAFF
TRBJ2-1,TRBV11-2,CASSPSREQFF
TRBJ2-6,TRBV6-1,CASSPTWEWGANVLTF
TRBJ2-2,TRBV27,CVSSPTSGGNTGELFF
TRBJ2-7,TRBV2,CASSVTRDRETYEQYF
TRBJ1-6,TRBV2,CANRASYNSPLHF
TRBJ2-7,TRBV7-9,CASSLGIEQYF
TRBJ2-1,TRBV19,CASSIGQDYNEQFF
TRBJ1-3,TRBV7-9,CASSLSSIYF
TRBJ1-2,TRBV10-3,CAIFKGNYGYTF
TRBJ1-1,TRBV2,CASSGDDMWTEAFF
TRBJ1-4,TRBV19,CASSIGGRSEKLFF
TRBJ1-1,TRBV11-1,CASSLAATDMNTEAFF
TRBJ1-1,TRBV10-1,CASSEPVGYTEAFF
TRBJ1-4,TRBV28,CASSLKVSNEKLFF
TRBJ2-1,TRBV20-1,CSARGLAGDSSSYNEQFF
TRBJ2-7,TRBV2,CASRKTSRSVYEQYF
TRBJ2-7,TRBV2,CASSLVREQYF
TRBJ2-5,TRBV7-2,CASSSVGLAGGPQETQYF
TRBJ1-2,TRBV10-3,CAISERVGGQSNYGYTF
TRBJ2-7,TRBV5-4,CASSSSGTGCYEQYF
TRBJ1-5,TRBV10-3,CATLRGGRISNQPQHF
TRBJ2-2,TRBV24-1,CATSDSGSAAGELFF
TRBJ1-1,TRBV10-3,CAINRDKMNTEAFF
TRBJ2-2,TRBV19,CASSKLAGESGELFF
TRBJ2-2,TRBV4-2,CASSQGAEAGELFF
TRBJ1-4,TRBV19,CASMQTGELFF